One and the same sample provided the 26 T cell receptor beta chains below, sequenced in a study of cytotoxic CD8 clonotypes in ibrutinib-treated CLL. TCRdb's copy holds only in-frame clones and misses some; the assay was immunoSEQ multiplex PCR. In the table there are 250,000 to 350,000 clones, 65% to 85% of which are singletons. The sequenced sample was PBMCs, obtained at disease progression, from a patient treated with ibrutinib. These receptor sequences come from a human donor with chronic lymphocytic leukemia.

The rearrangement links TRBV9 to TRBJ2-7; 8 bases match TRBD1. V shed 3 bases and J 2 bases; nucleotides not matched to a gene: 4. The CDR3 runs to 14 residues. CDR1 is SGDLS and CDR2 is YYNGEE in the germline V gene. The CDR3 bases are TGTGCCAGCAGCGAAACAGGGGGAACCTACGAGCAGTACTTC. This codes for CASSETGGTYEQYF.

This clone appeared once. The CDR3 loop is CASNRYLTDTQYF. The CDR3 nucleotides read TGTGCCAGCAATCGGTATCTCACAGATACGCAGTATTTT. The chain uses TRBV2 and TRBJ2-3; D is uncertain. This CDR3 has 13 amino acids. The V and J ends lost 7 bases and 2 bases respectively, with 10 bases between them. The germline gives CDR1 SNHLY, CDR2 FYNNEI.

V usage is TRBV7-8 and J usage is TRBJ2-5, with D possibly TRBD2 on 5 matching bases. Germline V lookup: CDR1 SGHVS, CDR2 FQNEAQ. This CDR3 is built from 15 residues. The germline V and J ends were trimmed by 2 bases and 2 bases, with 12 bases remaining between them. The CDR3 DNA reads as TGTGCCAGCAGCTTAACCTCCGGAGGTCAAGAGACCCAGTACTTC. It codes for CASSLTSGGQETQYF.

This clone was detected only once. This chain uses TRBV18 with TRBJ2-5; TRBD2 matches at 8 bases. The V gene end was trimmed by 4 bases and the J gene end by 4 bases; junction bases not matched to a gene: 5. The CDR3 has 14 amino acids. The V gene's germline CDR1 is KGHSH and CDR2 LQKENI. The CDR3 reads CASSLRGGRETQYF. Here the CDR3 DNA reads TGTGCCAGCTCACTCCGCGGGGGGCGAGAGACCCAGTACTTC.

V usage is TRBV2 and J usage is TRBJ2-5, with D perhaps given as TRBD1 or TRBD2 (6 bases each). Germline V gives CDR1 SNHLY, CDR2 FYNNEI. The V gene lost 3 bases and the J gene lost 5 bases, with 16 bases spanning the gap. The CDR3 spans 15 residues. In DNA form, the CDR3 reads TGTGCCAGCAGTGAGAATGAGGGGGGCTGGGAGACCCAGTACTTC. It codes for CASSENEGGWETQYF.

The DNA for the CDR3 is TGTGCCATACAAAGCGGGAGGTTCGCAGATACGCAGTATTTT. Translating it yields CAIQSGRFADTQYF. This sequence joins TRBV25-1 and TRBJ2-3, with 9 nucleotides matching TRBD2. Germline CDR1 is MGHDK and CDR2 is SYGVNS. The CDR3 is 14 amino acids. The J segment lost 4 bases and the V segment lost 10 bases, leaving 9 bases of the junction unmatched.

This clone was seen a single time. The genes are TRBV19 and TRBJ2-4; tentative D call: TRBD1 (6 bases). The CDR3 loop spans 13 amino acids. Germline CDR1 reads LNHDA; CDR2 reads SQIVND (reference sequence). Trimming left V 7 bases short and J 7 bases short, with 14 bases between. CDR3 DNA: TGTGCCAGTACCCCTGGGGGCTTGAACATTCAGTACTTC. It translates to CASTPGGLNIQYF.

A remark on this clone: Other DNA sequences of this sample code for an identical CDR3. V and J are TRBV20-1 and TRBJ1-1; D remains ambiguous. The V and J ends lost 3 bases and 1 base respectively, with 3 bases between them. This CDR3 has 11 residues. Germline loops: CDR1 DFQATT, CDR2 SNEGSKA (reference sequence). Here the CDR3 DNA reads TGCAGTGCTAGGGAGAACACTGAAGCTTTCTTT. Translation gives CSARENTEAFF.

The V call is TRBV7-6, the J call TRBJ2-7; TRBD1 matches at 11 bases. Germline V gives CDR1 SGHVS, CDR2 FNYEAQ. This CDR3 has 14 amino acids. The V and J ends lost 5 bases and 2 bases, in that order; junction bases with no gene match: 2. The CDR3 DNA is TGTGCCAGCAGCCCGGGACAGGGGGCCTACGAGCAGTACTTC. Residues: CASSPGQGAYEQYF.

V is TRBV4-1 and J is TRBJ2-7; 10 positions match TRBD2. The V gene end was trimmed by 2 bases and the J gene end by 0 bases; junction bases not matched to a gene: 7. The CDR3 loop spans 17 amino acids. Germline CDR1 and CDR2: MGHRA and YSYEKL. This CDR3 reads CASSQWASGGDSYEQYF. The DNA for the CDR3 is TGCGCCAGCAGCCAATGGGCTAGCGGGGGTGACTCCTACGAGCAGTACTTC.

On this clone itself: The identical CDR3 is also encoded by other nucleotide sequences in the sample. The J gene is TRBJ2-3, the V gene TRBV5-1, with D possibly TRBD1 on 5 matching bases. CDR3 length equals 15 residues. CDR1 is SGHRS, CDR2 YFSETQ, per germline. V dropped 0 bases and J dropped 3 bases, with 11 bases sitting between them. The CDR3 here is CASSLVLAGTDTQYF. For the CDR3, the DNA is TGCGCCAGCAGCTTGGTGTTGGCAGGGACAGATACGCAGTATTTT.

The gene calls are TRBV7-9 and TRBJ2-7; 10 nucleotides align to TRBD2. Trimming cost V 8 bases and J 4 bases; bases outside gene matches: 5. The CDR3 contains 13 residues. Per germline, CDR1 SEHNR and CDR2 FQNEAQ (reference sequence). Here the CDR3 reads CASRAGGVYEQYF. In DNA form, the CDR3 reads TGTGCCAGCCGAGCGGGAGGGGTTTACGAGCAGTACTTC.

J is TRBJ2-2 and V is TRBV2; TRBD2 matches 9 bases. The CDR3 totals 14 residues. Per the germline V gene, CDR1 is SNHLY and CDR2 is FYNNEI. The V segment lost 7 bases and the J segment 4 bases; nucleotides outside the gene matches: 4. CDR3 loop: CASKPSGATGELFF. In DNA, the CDR3 is TGTGCCAGCAAACCTAGCGGGGCCACCGGGGAGCTGTTTTTT.

The rearrangement uses TRBV5-1 and TRBJ1-2; D unclear. The CDR3 spans 12 residues. Germline CDR1 reads SGHRS; CDR2 reads YFSETQ. The V end lost 4 bases, the J end lost 6 bases, and 10 bases lay between the germline ends. The CDR3 DNA reads as TGCGCCAGCAGCCCAAACAAGGATGGCTACACCTTC. It is translated as CASSPNKDGYTF.

The chain uses TRBV5-8 and TRBJ1-6; 8 nucleotides line up with TRBD1. The trim removed 6 bases at V and 6 bases at J, leaving 11 bases unmatched. The CDR3 runs 16 residues. CDR1 and CDR2 from the germline V gene are SGHTS and YDEGEE. CDR3: CASTPRATGGNSPLHF. The CDR3 DNA is TGTGCCAGCACTCCCAGAGCTACAGGGGGTAATTCACCCCTCCACTTT.

V usage is TRBV6-1 and J usage is TRBJ1-6; 7 bases line up with TRBD1. Germline V CDR1 and CDR2: MNHNS, SASEGT. CDR3 length: 13 residues. V shed 6 bases, J shed 8 bases, and the junction held 4 bases outside the gene matches. The CDR3 is CASSKTGDSPLHF. CDR3 DNA sequence: TGTGCCAGCAGCAAAACAGGGGATTCACCCCTCCACTTT.

This clone appeared a few times. This sequence joins TRBV7-2 and TRBJ1-5, with D possibly being TRBD1 (5 bases). V lost 5 bases and J 4 bases, leaving 9 bases between the germline ends. The CDR3 sequence is 13 residues long. The germline V gene encodes CDR1 SGHTA and CDR2 FQGNSA. In DNA, the CDR3 is TGTGCCAGCAGCCCTCAGGGAAATCAGCCCCAGCATTTT. Its protein product is CASSPQGNQPQHF.

The chain carries TRBV5-4 and TRBJ2-7; D unclear. Germline CDR1 is SGHNT and CDR2 is YYREEE (reference sequence). The CDR3 contains 15 residues. The ends were cut back, 4 bases at V and 0 bases at J, with 14 bases in the middle. CDR3 nucleotides: TGTGCCAGCAGCAGCACCCAATGGGGCTCCTACGAGCAGTACTTC. This sequence encodes CASSSTQWGSYEQYF.

This clone was observed a handful of times. The CDR3 DNA is TGTGCCAGTAGTATACTTGGCAGGGGTGGCTACACCTTC. It codes for CASSILGRGGYTF. The V call is TRBV19, the J call TRBJ1-2; possible D gene TRBD1, 6 bases. CDR1 is LNHDA and CDR2 is SQIVND in the germline V gene (reference sequence). The V end lost 2 bases, the J end lost 7 bases, and 11 bases lay between the germline ends. The CDR3 loop spans 13 amino acids.

The chain recombines TRBV13 with TRBJ2-1, with TRBD2 matching over 9 bases. Trimming removed 5 bases from V and 8 bases from J; junction bases left unmatched: 10. The CDR3 is 15 residues long. Germline-derived CDR1 and CDR2 are PRHDT and FYEKMQ (reference sequence). The CDR3 sequence: CASSPPWTSAHEQFF. In nucleotides, the CDR3 is TGTGCCAGCAGCCCCCCCTGGACTAGCGCCCATGAGCAGTTCTTC.

This clone was counted between two and nine times. The chain employs TRBV28 and TRBJ2-3; D gene unclear. Trimming removed 8 bases at V and 2 bases at J, with 14 bases between. This CDR3 is 14 amino acids long. The V gene's germline CDR1 is MDHEN and CDR2 SYDVKM. Here the CDR3 DNA reads TGTGCCAGCGGGATGGCGGACCACACAGATACGCAGTATTTT. Translating gives CASGMADHTDTQYF.

The chain has TRBV19 and TRBJ2-7; 7 bases fit TRBD2. Looked up from germline, CDR1 is LNHDA and CDR2 is SQIVND (reference sequence). The trim removed 6 bases at V and 2 bases at J, leaving 7 bases unmatched. The CDR3 contains 14 residues. This CDR3 is CASRATGTTYEQYF. The CDR3 DNA follows: TGTGCCAGTAGGGCGACCGGGACTACCTACGAGCAGTACTTC.

This sequence joins TRBV6-5 and TRBJ1-1; 8 positions match TRBD1. J lost 10 bases, V lost 10 bases, and 8 bases had no gene match. CDR1 is MNHEY and CDR2 is SVGAGI in the germline V gene. This CDR3 has 11 residues. The CDR3 region is CANSHTGGAFF. CDR3 DNA sequence: TGTGCCAACAGCCACACAGGGGGAGCTTTCTTT.

The chain employs TRBV5-8 and TRBJ2-1; 7 bases match TRBD1. Germline CDR1 is SGHTS and CDR2 is YDEGEE. The CDR3 is 17 residues long. Germline trimming cut 0 bases from V and 2 bases from J; bases unmatched to any gene: 8. This chain's CDR3 is CASSLADDRVPYNEQFF. CDR3 coding DNA: TGTGCCAGCAGCTTGGCCGACGACAGGGTTCCCTACAATGAGCAGTTCTTC.

The chain joins TRBV10-3 to TRBJ2-2; D unresolved. The germline V gene has CDR1 ENHRY and CDR2 SYGVKD. CDR3 length: 11 residues. The V gene lost 7 bases and the J gene lost 7 bases, with 7 bases spanning the gap. Written as DNA, the CDR3 is TGTGCCATCAATGGGGACGGGGAGCTGTTTTTT. Protein product: CAINGDGELFF.

The chain joins TRBV5-4 to TRBJ2-7; possibly TRBD2 for D (5 bases). Germline V gene sequence: CDR1 SGHNT, CDR2 YYREEE (reference sequence). Trimming pared 0 bases from V and 3 bases from J, leaving 16 bases between. The CDR3 runs 16 residues. The chain's CDR3 is CASSLASGMSLYEQYF. As DNA, the CDR3 is TGTGCCAGCAGCTTGGCCTCCGGGATGAGTCTCTACGAGCAGTACTTC. Together with reference TRBV5-4 and TRBJ2-7, the CDR3 gives the full variable domain: ETGVTQSPTHLIKTRGQQVTLRCSSQSGHNTVSWYQQALGQGPQFIFQYYREEENGRGNFPPRFSGLQFPNYSSELNVNALELDDSALYLCASSLASGMSLYEQYFGPGTRLTVT.